A selection of T cell receptor beta chains follows, all from one sample in a study of T cell repertoires in cytomegalovirus infection. TCRdb re-called the reads through MiXCR, storing one row per CDR3 protein. The sample comprises 200,000 to 300,000 distinct CDR3 sequences, 6.5% of which are singletons, and around 6% rests with the top ten. The sequenced material came from PBMCs. All receptors derive from a human donor in good health (CMV status not recorded). Some clones in this sample may be carry-over from other donors' samples. Both conserved end residues are part of each CDR3. The D gene is left open where the match is weak. The size entry is marked missing in some rows and otherwise reads once, few, many or a size class.

len,j_gene,abundance,d_gene,v_gene,CDR3aa,CDR3nt
14,TRBJ2-5,few,TRBD1,TRBV29-1,CSVRPGQGKETQYF,TGCAGCGTGCGTCCGGGACAGGGGAAAGAGACCCAGTACTTC
16,TRBJ1-2,many,-,TRBV7-2,CASSLAGAERENGYTF,TGTGCCAGCAGCCTGGCGGGGGCAGAAAGAGAGAATGGCTACACCTTC
14,TRBJ2-5,-,TRBD1,TRBV3-1,CASKPLTGEETQYF,TGTGCCAGCAAACCCTTGACAGGGGAAGAGACCCAGTACTTC
13,TRBJ2-2,many,-,TRBV7-9,CASSGDHTGELFF,TGTGCCAGCAGCGGCGACCACACCGGGGAGCTGTTTTTT
16,TRBJ1-3,few,TRBD1,TRBV7-8,CASSYPTGVGGNTIYF,TGTGCCAGCAGCTATCCGACAGGGGTAGGAGGAAACACCATATATTTT
14,TRBJ2-1,many,-,TRBV5-5,CASSDGGSYNEQFF,TGTGCCAGCAGCGACGGAGGCTCCTACAATGAGCAGTTCTTC
16,TRBJ2-5,many,TRBD1,TRBV12-3/TRBV12-4,CASSRASNRGRETQYF,TGTGCCAGCAGCCGCGCTTCCAACAGGGGACGGGAGACCCAGTACTTC
13,TRBJ1-1,-,-,TRBV15,CATSRVKNTEAFF,TGTGCCACCAGCAGAGTAAAGAACACTGAAGCTTTCTTT
11,TRBJ1-1,many,-,TRBV29-1,CSVGKGTEAFF,TGCAGCGTTGGTAAGGGCACTGAAGCTTTCTTT
17,TRBJ2-1,many,-,TRBV7-6,CASSLGGSGRSYNEQFF,TGTGCCAGCAGCTTAGGAGGGTCGGGGCGCTCCTACAATGAGCAGTTCTTC
16,TRBJ2-3,few,-,TRBV7-9,CASSLVREVRTDTQYF,TGTGCCAGCAGCTTAGTGCGGGAAGTCCGCACAGATACGCAGTATTTT
16,TRBJ2-5,few,TRBD1,TRBV18,CASSQLSRTGAETQYF,TGTGCCAGCTCCCAACTCTCCAGGACAGGGGCAGAGACCCAGTACTTC
14,TRBJ1-4,many,TRBD1,TRBV7-9,CASSSGTDTEKLFF,TGTGCCAGCAGCTCCGGGACAGACACGGAAAAACTGTTTTTT